Sequencing of this T cell receptor beta chain was carried out in a study of blood T cell repertoires in COVID-19. Study-wide context: T cells, B-cell-depleted T cells, or PBMCs supplied cDNA or gDNA.

From germline, CDR1 is LGHNA and CDR2 YSLEER. J lost 0 bases, V lost 1 base, and 14 bases had no gene match. This CDR3 spans 22 amino acids. In the study's own analysis: Estimation of nucleated cell counts was performed using reference gene primer amplification. Using immunoSEQ multiplex PCR, the repertoire was profiled, and TCRdb retains in-frame clones only, with some absent. Clone size and V and J calls were adopted from that table, with D and trimming inferred from the DNA. The data contain hundreds of thousands of clones, 88% of them singletons. The sequenced sample consisted of peripheral blood. This sequence joins TRBV4-3 and TRBJ2-1, with 14 bases fitting TRBD2. The source of this sequence is a woman in her thirties or forties who had recovered from COVID-19. CDR3 region: CASSQVGGRLAGGSRSYNEQFF. The CDR3 nucleotides read TGCGCCAGCAGCCAAGTGGGCGGGCGACTAGCGGGAGGGTCCCGCTCCTACAATGAGCAGTTCTTC.